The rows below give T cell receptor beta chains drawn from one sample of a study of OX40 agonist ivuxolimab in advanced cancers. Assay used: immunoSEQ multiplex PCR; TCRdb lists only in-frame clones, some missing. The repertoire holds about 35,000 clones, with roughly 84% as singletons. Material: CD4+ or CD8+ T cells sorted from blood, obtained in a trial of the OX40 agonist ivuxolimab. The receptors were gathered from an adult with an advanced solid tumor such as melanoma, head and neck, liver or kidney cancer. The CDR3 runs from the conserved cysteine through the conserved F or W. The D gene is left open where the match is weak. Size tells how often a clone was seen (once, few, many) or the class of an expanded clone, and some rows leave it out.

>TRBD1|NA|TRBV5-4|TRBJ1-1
CASSWDRNTEAFF
TGTGCCAGCAGCTGGGACAGGAACACTGAAGCTTTCTTT
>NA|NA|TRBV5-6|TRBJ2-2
CASSFVGAGELFF
TGTGCCAGCAGCTTCGTGGGGGCCGGGGAGCTGTTTTTT
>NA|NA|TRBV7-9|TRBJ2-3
CASSPDRSDTQYF
TGTGCCAGCAGCCCCGACAGATCAGATACGCAGTATTTT
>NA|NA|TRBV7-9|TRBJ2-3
CASSLGMAVGLKDTQYF
TGTGCCAGCAGCTTGGGTATGGCCGTTGGATTGAAGGATACGCAGTATTTT
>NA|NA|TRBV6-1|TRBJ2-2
CASLGTAGELFF
TGTGCCAGCCTGGGTACCGCCGGGGAGCTGTTTTTT
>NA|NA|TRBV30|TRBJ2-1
CAWTLDLDYHNEQFF
TGTGCCTGGACCCTAGACCTGGACTATCACAATGAGCAGTTCTTC
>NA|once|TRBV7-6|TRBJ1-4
CASSLSLATNEKLFF
TGTGCCAGCAGCCTGAGCCTGGCAACTAATGAAAAACTGTTTTTT
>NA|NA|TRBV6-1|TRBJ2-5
CASSEPLREKETQYF
TGTGCCAGCAGTGAACCTCTGCGAGAGAAAGAGACCCAGTACTTC
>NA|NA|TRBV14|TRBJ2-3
CASSQSFRAHTDTQYF
TGTGCCAGCAGCCAAAGTTTCAGAGCCCACACAGATACGCAGTATTTT
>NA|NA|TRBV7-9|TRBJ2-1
CASSSGAGVGSYNEQFF
TGTGCCAGCAGCTCAGGGGCGGGAGTAGGATCCTACAATGAGCAGTTCTTC
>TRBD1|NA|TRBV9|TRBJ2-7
CASGTGGPYEQYF
TGTGCCAGCGGGACAGGGGGTCCCTACGAGCAGTACTTC
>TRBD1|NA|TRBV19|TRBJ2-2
CASSRTGGAPGELFF
TGTGCCAGTAGTCGGACAGGGGGCGCGCCCGGGGAGCTGTTTTTT
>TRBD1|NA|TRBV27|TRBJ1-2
CASRDRARGYTF
TGTGCCAGCAGGGACAGGGCGAGGGGCTACACCTTC
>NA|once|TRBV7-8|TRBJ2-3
CASSSGLSTDTQYF
TGTGCCAGCAGCTCGGGTCTCAGCACAGATACGCAGTATTTT
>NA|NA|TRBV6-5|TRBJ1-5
CASRLTVSNQPQHF
TGTGCCAGCAGACTAACGGTGAGCAATCAGCCCCAGCATTTT
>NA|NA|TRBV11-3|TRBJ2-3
CASSLSADTQYF
TGTGCCAGCAGCTTAAGCGCAGATACGCAGTATTTT
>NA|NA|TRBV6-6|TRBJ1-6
CASSYGQENSPLHF
TGTGCCAGCAGTTATGGTCAGGAAAATTCACCCCTCCACTTT
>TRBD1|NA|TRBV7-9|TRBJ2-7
CASSLGRTGEINEQYF
TGTGCCAGCAGCTTAGGTAGGACAGGGGAGATAAACGAGCAGTACTTC
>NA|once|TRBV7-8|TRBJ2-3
CASLGTGFMRYTQYF
TGTGCCAGCCTAGGAACAGGGTTTATGCGGTATACGCAGTATTTT
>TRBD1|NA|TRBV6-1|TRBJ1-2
CASSELILGQGTSGYTF
TGTGCCAGCAGTGAGCTTATACTGGGACAGGGTACGAGTGGCTACACCTTC
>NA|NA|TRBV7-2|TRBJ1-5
CASSLSTGPYQPQHF
TGTGCCAGCAGCTTATCGACAGGTCCTTATCAGCCCCAGCATTTT
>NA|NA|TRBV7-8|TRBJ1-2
CASSWTSDGRYGYTF
TGTGCCAGCAGCTGGACTTCGGACGGCCGCTATGGCTACACCTTC
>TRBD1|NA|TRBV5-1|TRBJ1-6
CASSFPDRDNSPLHF
TGCGCCAGCAGCTTTCCGGACAGGGACAATTCACCCCTCCACTTT